Shown below are 26 T cell receptor beta chains from a single sample sequenced in a study of shared clonotypes between healthy human individuals. Generated by immunoSEQ multiplex PCR, the TCRdb table keeps only in-frame clones and is missing some. Found here are 110,000 or so clones, under 70% of them singletons; the top ten hold under 25%. The sample taken for sequencing was memory CD8+ T cells sorted from blood. Regarding subset: CD45RO+ cells pooled with CCR7-negative TemRA cells. The source of these receptors is a woman aged 25 to 39 in good health.

This chain joins TRBV6-6 and TRBJ2-1, with no clear D. The CDR3 totals 13 residues. Deletions cut 7 bases from V and 1 base from J, with 8 bases between. Looked up from germline, CDR1 is MNHNY and CDR2 is SVGAGI (reference sequence). This CDR3 is CASNPGSYNEQFF. The CDR3 DNA is TGTGCCAGCAACCCCGGTTCCTACAATGAGCAGTTCTTC.

The V call is TRBV25-1, the J call TRBJ1-3, with 7 nucleotides matching TRBD1. With 1 base clipped from V and 0 bases from J, the junction kept 9 bases outside the gene matches. Germline V gives CDR1 MGHDK, CDR2 SYGVNS. The CDR3 runs to 18 residues. The CDR3 reads CASSELGSQGLSGNTIYF. The CDR3 DNA reads TGTGCCAGCAGTGAATTAGGGTCACAGGGGCTCTCTGGAAACACCATATATTTT.

Turning to this clone: This likely traces to a read error, being one base from a far larger clone. This chain uses TRBV6-4 with TRBJ2-3, with no clear D. Germline CDR1 and CDR2: MRHNA and SNTAGT. The CDR3 is made up of 13 amino acids. Deletions cut 0 bases from V and 2 bases from J, with 3 bases between. CDR3 in DNA: TGTGCCAGCAGTGACTCGGACACAGATACGCAGTATTTT. Residues: CASSDSDTDTQYF.

CDR3 amino acids: CASSGPPTGGLGDTQYF. The CDR3 DNA sequence: TGCGCCAGCAGTGGACCCCCGACAGGGGGCCTTGGAGATACGCAGTATTTT. V usage is TRBV10-2 and J usage is TRBJ2-3; 10 bases map to TRBD1. The germline V gene has CDR1 WSHSY and CDR2 SAAADI. The ends lost 4 bases at V and 5 bases at J; junction bases unmatched: 12. The CDR3 spans 17 residues.

V gene TRBV19 combines with J gene TRBJ1-1, with D possibly matching TRBD1 (6 bases). The CDR3 has 14 amino acids. Germline values: CDR1 LNHDA, CDR2 SQIVND (reference sequence). Trimming removed 6 bases at V and 1 base at J, with 12 bases between. CDR3 DNA: TGTGCCAGTAGGTCCGACAGGAGGAACACTGAAGCTTTCTTT. Its protein product is CASRSDRRNTEAFF.

On this clone: The likely explanation is a read error, given a far larger clone one base away. For the CDR3, the DNA is TGTGCCAGCAGTGACTCGGACTACAATGAGCAGTTCTTC. Translated, it gives CASSDSDYNEQFF. The chain has TRBV6-6 and TRBJ2-1; no clear D. CDR3 length: 13 residues. Germline CDR1 reads MNHNY; CDR2 reads SVGAGI (reference sequence).

The V call is TRBV10-2, the J call TRBJ2-7; tentative D call: TRBD1 (6 bases). The germline gives CDR1 WSHSY, CDR2 SAAADI. V was clipped by 0 bases and J by 5 bases, with 14 bases between them. The CDR3 totals 15 residues. DNA of the CDR3: TGCGCCAGCAGTGAGTCGTTTGGGACATTCCACGAGCAGTACTTC. Translating it yields CASSESFGTFHEQYF.

This chain uses TRBV6-4 with TRBJ2-3; D is uncertain. CDR1 MRHNA and CDR2 SNTAGT come from the germline V gene. The V and J ends lost 3 bases and 0 bases respectively, with 10 bases between them. The CDR3 totals 15 residues. The CDR3 sequence is CASSDGQASTDTQYF. The CDR3 nucleotides are TGTGCCAGCAGTGATGGCCAGGCCAGCACAGATACGCAGTATTTT.

V gene TRBV7-8 combines with J gene TRBJ2-1; D may be TRBD2 (5 bases). V lost 5 bases and J 7 bases, leaving 9 bases between the germline ends. The CDR3 runs to 12 residues. CDR1 SGHVS and CDR2 FQNEAQ come from the germline V gene. CDR3 sequence reads: CASSPRDNEQFF. In DNA, the CDR3 is TGTGCCAGCAGCCCCCGGGATAATGAGCAGTTCTTC.

This chain connects TRBV28 to TRBJ1-1; a possible D gene is TRBD1 (6 bases). Germline values: CDR1 MDHEN, CDR2 SYDVKM. This CDR3 has 14 residues. V lost 7 bases and J 2 bases, leaving 14 bases between the germline ends. CDR3 protein: CASNQGNRNTEAFF. CDR3 coding DNA: TGTGCCAGCAACCAGGGGAATCGAAACACTGAAGCTTTCTTT.

The chain couples TRBV18 to TRBJ2-2, with D perhaps matching TRBD1 (6 bases). CDR3 size: 16 residues. Germline assignment: CDR1 KGHSH and CDR2 LQKENI. Trimming left V 0 bases short and J 0 bases short, with 8 bases between. The CDR3 loop reads CASSPPGTPNTGELFF. In DNA, the CDR3 is TGTGCCAGCTCACCACCGGGGACACCGAACACCGGGGAGCTGTTTTTT. The full variable domain, in which reference TRBV18 and TRBJ2-2 provide the parts outside the CDR3, is NAGVMQNPRHLVRRRGQEARLRCSPMKGHSHVYWYRQLPEEGLKFMVYLQKENIIDESGMPKERFSAEFPKEGPSILRIQQVVRGDSAAYFCASSPPGTPNTGELFFGEGSRLTVL.

The genes are TRBV28 and TRBJ2-3, with a weak D call TRBD1 (6 bases). The CDR3 has 15 residues. V lost 3 bases and J lost 3, with 13 bases in between. Germline V CDR1 and CDR2: MDHEN, SYDVKM. CDR3 protein: CASSFFVGGTDTQYF. The DNA for the CDR3 is TGTGCCAGCAGTTTCTTTGTAGGGGGAACAGATACGCAGTATTTT.

The V and J genes are TRBV6-5 and TRBJ2-7; D is perhaps TRBD1 (6 bases). The CDR3 loop spans 14 amino acids. The germline V gene has CDR1 MNHEY and CDR2 SVGAGI. The V and J ends lost 4 bases and 5 bases respectively, with 15 bases between them. The CDR3 DNA is TGTGCCAGCAGTTTGGGGTGGGGGCGGAACGAGCAGTACTTC. Its translation is CASSLGWGRNEQYF.

The V call is TRBV7-9, the J call TRBJ2-7, with 8 bases matching TRBD1. This CDR3 contains 15 residues. V trimming: 5 bases; J trimming: 5 bases; junction bases outside the gene matches: 11. Germline loops: CDR1 SEHNR, CDR2 FQNEAQ (reference sequence). The CDR3: CASSPGQGSIHEQYF. The CDR3 DNA follows: TGTGCCAGCAGCCCCGGACAGGGTAGTATCCACGAGCAGTACTTC.

This clone was counted only a few times. The chain recombines TRBV27 with TRBJ2-7, with 8 bases fitting TRBD1. CDR3 length equals 12 residues. From germline, CDR1 is MNHEY and CDR2 SMNVEV (reference sequence). CDR3 coding DNA: TGTGCTTCACAGGGGGGCGGCTACGAGCAGTACTTC. The encoded protein is CASQGGGYEQYF.

The chain recombines TRBV18 with TRBJ2-7, with 10 positions matching TRBD2. The CDR3 is 17 amino acids. Germline V lookup: CDR1 KGHSH, CDR2 LQKENI. J lost 4 bases, V lost 1 base, and 10 bases had no gene match. The CDR3 loop is CASSPLAGGDIRYEQYF. Written as DNA, the CDR3 is TGTGCCAGCTCACCACTAGCGGGAGGCGATATTCGGTACGAGCAGTACTTC. Full variable domain (missing parts from reference TRBV18 and TRBJ2-7): NAGVMQNPRHLVRRRGQEARLRCSPMKGHSHVYWYRQLPEEGLKFMVYLQKENIIDESGMPKERFSAEFPKEGPSILRIQQVVRGDSAAYFCASSPLAGGDIRYEQYFGPGTRLTVT.

This chain connects TRBV6-5 to TRBJ1-1; D perhaps matches TRBD1 (5 bases). The V end lost 6 bases, the J end lost 12 bases, and 17 bases lay between the germline ends. The CDR3 covers 12 residues. Germline V gene data show CDR1 as MNHEY and CDR2 as SVGAGI. The DNA of the CDR3 is TGTGCCAGCAGCCGAGACAGCCCTCCCCCTTTCTTT. Protein product: CASSRDSPPPFF.

J is TRBJ2-7 and V is TRBV7-2, with D unresolved. Trimming shortened V by 1 base and J by 4 bases, and 17 bases separated the two germline ends. This CDR3 is 16 amino acids long. The germline CDR1 and CDR2 sequences are SGHTA and FQGNSA. The CDR3 DNA reads as TGTGCCAGCAGCTTAGGCGGTAGTGGCAGCCTTTACGAGCAGTACTTC. Translation gives CASSLGGSGSLYEQYF.

Notes on this clone: The junction differs from germline at one of its ends, possibly a read error. The J gene is TRBJ2-2, the V gene TRBV10-1, with 10 bases matching TRBD2. Germline V CDR1 and CDR2: WNHNN, SYGVQD (reference sequence). This CDR3 contains 16 residues. Written as DNA, the CDR3 is TGCGCCAGCAGTGAGTCCACTAGCGGGAACCCCGGGGAGCTGTTTTTT. It codes for CASSESTSGNPGELFF.

This rearrangement joins TRBV19 to TRBJ1-5; TRBD1 agrees at 8 bases. Germline-derived CDR1 and CDR2 are LNHDA and SQIVND (reference sequence). The CDR3 spans 16 residues. The junction had 10 bases not matched to a gene; V was cut back by 4 bases and J by 5 bases. The CDR3 here is CASSTLGQGVYQPQHF. CDR3 DNA sequence: TGTGCCAGTAGTACTCTTGGACAGGGCGTATATCAGCCCCAGCATTTT.

J is TRBJ2-7 and V is TRBV19, with TRBD2 as a possible D gene (6 bases). The germline gives CDR1 LNHDA, CDR2 SQIVND (reference sequence). Trimming cost V 6 bases and J 6 bases, with 15 bases left between them. The CDR3 consists of 13 residues. The CDR3 protein is CASSGTPTTEQYF. CDR3 bases: TGTGCCAGTAGCGGGACTCCAACTACCGAGCAGTACTTC. The whole variable domain, remainder taken from reference TRBV19 and TRBJ2-7, is DGGITQSPKYLFRKEGQNVTLSCEQNLNHDAMYWYRQDPGQGLRLIYYSQIVNDFQKGDIAEGYSVSREKKESFPLTVTSAQKNPTAFYLCASSGTPTTEQYFGPGTRLTVT.

The chain is built from TRBV28 and TRBJ1-3; 12 nucleotides align to TRBD1. Germline loops: CDR1 MDHEN, CDR2 SYDVKM. Trimming at V came to 4 bases and at J to 4 bases, leaving 11 bases not matched to a gene. The CDR3 has 18 amino acids. The CDR3 nucleotides are TGTGCCAGCAGTTCTCCCGGGACAGGGGGCGCGGGGGGAAACACCATATATTTT. It translates to CASSSPGTGGAGGNTIYF.

To note about this clone: A read error may explain this, as a much larger clone is one base away. The rearrangement links TRBV6-5 to TRBJ2-2; 7 nucleotides match TRBD2. The CDR3 has 14 residues. Germline CDR1 reads MNHEY; CDR2 reads SVGAGI. After removal of 5 bases from V and 3 bases from J, the junction contained 3 bases not matched to a gene. This CDR3 is CASSEGLDTGELFF. The CDR3, as DNA: TGTGCCAGCAGTGAAGGACTAGACACCGGGGAGCTGTTTTTT.

CDR3 sequence: CASSLVLAGGRETQYF. The CDR3, as DNA: TGTGCCAGCAGTTTAGTCCTAGCGGGAGGTCGAGAGACCCAGTACTTC. The V gene is TRBV27, the J gene TRBJ2-5; TRBD2 agrees at 11 bases. From germline, CDR1 is MNHEY and CDR2 SMNVEV (reference sequence). The CDR3 extends over 16 amino acids. J gave up 4 bases and V 2 bases, and 6 bases lay outside the gene matches.

The CDR3 DNA follows: TGTGCCAGCAGCTCGGCGGGAGAGGCTAGTGAGCAGTTCTTC. Its translation: CASSSAGEASEQFF. The chain couples TRBV2 to TRBJ2-1, with 7 bases that match TRBD2. J lost 9 bases, V lost 6 bases, and 11 bases had no gene match. The CDR3 is 14 residues long. In germline, CDR1 is SNHLY, CDR2 FYNNEI.

DNA of the CDR3: TGTGCCAGCAGCTTGGTACCCGGGATTCCCTACGAGCAGTACTTC. This encodes CASSLVPGIPYEQYF. This rearrangement joins TRBV5-4 to TRBJ2-7; TRBD2 is a possible D gene (5 bases). CDR3 size: 15 residues. Trimming took off 0 bases at V and 2 bases at J, with 12 bases between the two ends. CDR1 is SGHNT, CDR2 YYREEE, per germline (reference sequence).